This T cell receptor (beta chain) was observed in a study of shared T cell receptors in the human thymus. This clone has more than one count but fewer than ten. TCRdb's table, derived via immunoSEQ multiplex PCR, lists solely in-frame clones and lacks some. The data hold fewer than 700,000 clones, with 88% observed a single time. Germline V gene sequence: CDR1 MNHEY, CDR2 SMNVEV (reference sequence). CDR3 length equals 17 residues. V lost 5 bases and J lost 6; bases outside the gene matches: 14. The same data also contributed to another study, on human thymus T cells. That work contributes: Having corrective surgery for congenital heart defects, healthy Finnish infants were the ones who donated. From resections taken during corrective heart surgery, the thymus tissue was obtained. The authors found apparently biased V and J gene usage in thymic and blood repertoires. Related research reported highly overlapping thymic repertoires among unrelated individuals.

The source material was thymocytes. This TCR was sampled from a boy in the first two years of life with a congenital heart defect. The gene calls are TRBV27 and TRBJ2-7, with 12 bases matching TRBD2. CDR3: CASSPFLRTSGKFEQYF. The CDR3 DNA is TGTGCCAGCAGTCCCTTCCTTCGGACTAGCGGGAAGTTCGAGCAGTACTTC.